A selection of T cell receptor beta chains follows, all from one sample in a study of breast tumors, draining lymph nodes, adjacent tissues. MiXCR, run by TCRdb on the multiplex PCR reads, gives a single entry per CDR3 protein. The data hold 250,000 or so distinct CDR3 sequences, with over 25% observed a single time. Sequenced: axillary lymph node tissue. These receptors came from a female donor with breast cancer. Some clones in this sample may be carry-over from other donors' samples. CDR3s include the opening cysteine and the closing phenylalanine or tryptophan. A D gene is named only where the DNA matches it firmly. Size is stated for part of the rows, as once, few or many counts, or as a class when the clone is expanded.

D,J,V,size,CDR3,DNA
TRBD1,TRBJ1-2,TRBV18,few,CASSPQGADYGYTF,TGTGCCAGCTCACCACAGGGGGCTGACTATGGCTACACCTTC
TRBD1,TRBJ1-2,TRBV5-4,many,CASSQQPGQFYGYTF,TGTGCCAGCAGCCAACAGCCGGGACAGTTTTATGGCTACACCTTC
-,TRBJ2-3,TRBV7-8,many,CASSLAWVRDTQYF,TGTGCCAGCAGCTTAGCGTGGGTGCGGGATACGCAGTATTTT
-,TRBJ2-5,TRBV7-2,few,CASSWFEETQCF,TGTGCCAGCAGTTGGTTTGAGGAGACCCAGTGCTTC
-,TRBJ1-3,TRBV20-1,-,CSAFGGNTIYF,TGCAGTGCTTTCGGAGGAAACACCATATATTTT
TRBD2,TRBJ2-1,TRBV4-2,many,CASSQTSGRFDEQFF,TGTGCCAGCAGCCAAACTAGCGGGAGATTTGATGAGCAGTTCTTC
TRBD1,TRBJ2-6,TRBV4-2,many,CASSHRQGAGANVLTF,TGTGCCAGCAGCCACAGACAGGGGGCTGGGGCCAACGTCCTGACTTTC
-,TRBJ2-7,TRBV4-1,many,CASSQVDSHRYYEQYF,TGCGCCAGCAGCCAAGTTGATTCCCACAGATACTACGAGCAGTACTTC
-,TRBJ1-6,TRBV7-3,-,CASSPDINSPLHF,TGTGCCAGCAGCCCGGACATCAATTCACCCCTCCACTTT
-,TRBJ1-1,TRBV10-2,few,CASRDRGSRMNTEAFF,TGCGCCAGCAGGGACCGGGGCTCCCGAATGAACACTGAAGCTTTCTTT
-,TRBJ2-2,TRBV9,many,CASSVGDGELFF,TGTGCCAGCAGCGTAGGTGACGGGGAGCTGTTTTTT
-,TRBJ1-3,TRBV19,many,CASSKTGVVNTIYF,TGTGCCAGTAGTAAGACGGGGGTGGTAAACACCATATATTTT
-,TRBJ1-2,TRBV7-3,-,CASSFGYTF,TGTGCCAGCAGCTTTGGCTACACCTTC
-,TRBJ2-7,TRBV5-1,many,CASSFFTGNHEQYF,TGCGCCAGCAGCTTCTTCACAGGGAATCACGAGCAGTACTTC
-,TRBJ1-6,TRBV5-1,many,CASSRGAGANNSPLHF,TGCGCCAGCAGCCGAGGGGCAGGCGCGAATAATTCACCCCTCCACTTT
-,TRBJ1-3,TRBV5-1,many,CASSAQSSGNTIYF,TGCGCCAGCAGCGCCCAGAGCTCTGGAAACACCATATATTTT
-,TRBJ2-1,TRBV7-3,many,CASSLIAGRADEQFF,TGTGCCAGCAGCTTAATCGCGGGACGGGCGGATGAGCAGTTCTTC
TRBD2,TRBJ2-3,TRBV7-2,many,CASSLGRTSGRALRGTDTQYF,TGTGCCAGCAGCTTGGGAAGGACTAGCGGGAGGGCCCTGCGGGGCACAGATACGCAGTATTTT
TRBD2,TRBJ2-5,TRBV10-3,-,CASSRGIGLAGSGETQYF,TGTGCCAGCAGCCGGGGTATTGGGCTAGCGGGGTCTGGTGAGACCCAGTACTTC
-,TRBJ2-1,TRBV20-1,many,CSARDLGGEQFF,TGCAGTGCTAGAGATTTGGGAGGTGAGCAGTTCTTC
-,TRBJ2-2,TRBV7-9,many,CASRLEGVLAGELFF,TGTGCCAGCAGACTCGAAGGGGTGCTCGCCGGGGAGCTGTTTTTT
TRBD1,TRBJ1-6,TRBV7-7,-,CASSLRDRGPSPLHF,TGTGCTAGCAGCCTCCGGGACAGGGGGCCTTCACCCCTCCACTTT
-,TRBJ1-6,TRBV27,many,CASSVASSYNSPLHF,TGTGCCAGCAGTGTCGCGAGCTCCTATAATTCACCCCTCCACTTT
TRBD2,TRBJ2-2,TRBV25-1,-,CASKEAEHRGDVFF,TGTGCCAGCAAGGAGGCTGAACACCGGGGGGATGTTTTTTTT
TRBD2,TRBJ2-3,TRBV5-8,many,CASSLGAVLAGTDTQYF,TGTGCCAGCAGCTTGGGGGCGGTGCTAGCGGGCACAGATACGCAGTATTTT
-,TRBJ2-3,TRBV29-1,many,CSSRGGSAGGTDTQYF,TGCAGCTCCCGAGGGGGGTCCGCGGGGGGCACAGATACGCAGTATTTT
-,TRBJ1-6,TRBV7-8,many,CASSAQGSYNSPLHF,TGTGCCAGCAGCGCCCAGGGCTCCTATAATTCACCCCTCCACTTT
TRBD2,TRBJ2-1,TRBV14,-,CASSQGGLAGGSSYNEQFF,TGTGCCAGCAGCCAAGGGGGACTAGCGGGAGGTAGCTCCTACAATGAGCAGTTCTTC
TRBD1,TRBJ1-6,TRBV6-5,many,CASSQQGAGNSPLHF,TGTGCCAGCAGCCAACAGGGGGCTGGTAATTCACCCCTCCACTTT
-,TRBJ2-4,TRBV11-2,-,CASSLGPSTKNIQYF,TGTGCCAGCAGCTTAGGTCCTTCCACCAAAAACATTCAGTACTTC
TRBD2,TRBJ2-3,TRBV28,-,CASSFPNLAGRADTQYF,TGTGCCAGCAGTTTCCCGAACCTAGCGGGAAGAGCAGATACGCAGTATTTT
TRBD2,TRBJ2-1,TRBV5-1,many,CASSTGLAGGINEQFF,TGCGCCAGCAGCACGGGACTAGCGGGAGGGATCAATGAGCAGTTCTTC
-,TRBJ1-3,TRBV28,-,CASTTGRNTIYF,TGTGCCAGCACTACAGGGAGAAACACCATATATTTT
-,TRBJ2-1,TRBV20-1,many,CSARVAREQFF,TGCAGTGCTAGAGTGGCGAGGGAGCAGTTCTTC
-,TRBJ2-7,TRBV10-1,many,CASSDHPGHPYEQYF,TGCGCCAGCAGTGACCACCCGGGACACCCCTACGAGCAGTACTTC
-,TRBJ2-5,TRBV11-2,many,CASSLRGGETQYF,TGTGCCAGCAGCTTGAGAGGTGGCGAGACCCAGTACTTC
-,TRBJ1-5,TRBV27,-,CASSHAPNQPQHF,TGTGCCAGCAGCCATGCCCCCAATCAGCCCCAGCATTTT
TRBD1,TRBJ1-6,TRBV28,-,CASSLPRTGNISPLHF,TGTGCCAGCAGTTTACCCAGGACAGGCAATATTTCACCCCTCCACTTT
-,TRBJ1-3,TRBV4-2,many,CASSQVDSSGNTIYF,TGTGCCAGCAGCCAAGTTGACAGCTCTGGAAACACCATATATTTT
TRBD1,TRBJ2-2,TRBV12-3/TRBV12-4,many,CASSTGAGELFF,TGTGCCAGCAGTACAGGGGCCGGGGAGCTGTTTTTT
TRBD1,TRBJ1-3,TRBV9,many,CASSARTGLTDLANTIYF,TGTGCCAGCAGCGCTAGGACAGGGCTCACCGATCTCGCCAACACCATATATTTT
-,TRBJ2-7,TRBV7-6,-,CASSPRGERVYEQHF,TGTGCCAGCAGCCCGAGGGGCGAGAGGGTTTACGAGCAGCACTTC
TRBD1,TRBJ2-4,TRBV7-2,many,CASSLGAYRGEIAKNIQYF,TGTGCCAGCAGCTTAGGTGCCTACAGGGGGGAAATAGCCAAAAACATTCAGTACTTC
-,TRBJ2-7,TRBV6-5,many,CASSDSSGSYEQYF,TGTGCCAGCAGCGACAGCTCTGGATCTTACGAGCAGTACTTC
TRBD2,TRBJ2-7,TRBV5-1,many,CASSDRGTSGTYEQYF,TGCGCCAGCAGCGACCGCGGGACTAGCGGAACCTACGAGCAGTACTTC
-,TRBJ1-6,TRBV20-1,many,CSATDTSRGPLHF,TGCAGTGCTACGGACACCTCGCGGGGGCCCCTCCACTTT
TRBD2,TRBJ2-7,TRBV20-1,many,CSILAGVYEQYF,TGCAGCATACTAGCGGGAGTGTACGAGCAGTACTTC
TRBD1,TRBJ2-7,TRBV12-3/TRBV12-4,many,CASSPTARGRAIYEQYF,TGTGCCAGCAGTCCTACAGCCAGGGGGCGCGCAATCTACGAGCAGTACTTC